Shown below are 22 T cell receptor beta chains from a single sample sequenced in a study of cytomegalovirus exposure and HLA in healthy donors. A multiplex PCR was run with 60 Vbeta primers and 13 Jbeta primers. Generated by immunoSEQ multiplex PCR, the TCRdb table keeps only in-frame clones and is missing some. The sample has fewer than 200,000 clones, 80% seen once. Material: PBMCs. Every receptor here comes from a woman in her forties or fifties in good health and CMV-seropositive.

In its sample, this clone was seen a few times. The rearrangement uses TRBV7-9 and TRBJ2-7, with D maybe TRBD2 (7 bases). There are 13 residues in the CDR3. CDR1 is SEHNR and CDR2 is FQNEAQ in the germline V gene (reference sequence). V was pared by 5 bases and J by 2 bases, with 10 bases between. In DNA, the CDR3 is TGTGCCAGCAGCGGGGGGGGCACCTACGAGCAGTACTTC. As protein: CASSGGGTYEQYF.

The chain has TRBV7-9 and TRBJ2-7; maybe TRBD1 (5 bases). Germline CDR1 and CDR2: SEHNR and FQNEAQ (reference sequence). CDR3 size: 14 residues. V dropped 7 bases and J dropped 0 bases, with 13 bases sitting between them. CDR3 region: CASTLGVNSYEQYF. The CDR3 DNA reads TGTGCCAGCACTCTAGGGGTGAACTCCTACGAGCAGTACTTC.

V usage is TRBV28 and J usage is TRBJ1-3; 7 bases are shared with TRBD1. V dropped 9 bases and J dropped 3; count of bases not matched to a gene: 5. This CDR3 contains 13 residues. Germline V gene lookup returns CDR1 MDHEN and CDR2 SYDVKM. The CDR3 here is CASRQGRGNTIYF. CDR3 bases: TGTGCCAGTAGACAGGGACGTGGAAACACCATATATTTT.

This rearrangement joins TRBV19 to TRBJ2-2; D is perhaps TRBD2 (5 bases). The CDR3 length is 18 residues. V was shortened by 7 bases and J by 4 bases, with 25 bases between the two germline ends. CDR1 is LNHDA and CDR2 is SQIVND in the germline V gene (reference sequence). The CDR3 reads CASTTRESVPDFTGELFF. The DNA of the CDR3 is TGTGCCAGTACCACCCGGGAATCGGTGCCCGACTTCACCGGGGAGCTGTTTTTT.

The rearrangement links TRBV28 to TRBJ1-3; 8 bases match TRBD1. With 6 bases clipped from V and 2 bases from J, the junction kept 6 bases outside the gene matches. The CDR3 is 15 amino acids. Germline V lookup: CDR1 MDHEN, CDR2 SYDVKM. The CDR3 loop is CASSNQGAAGNTIYF. Here the CDR3 DNA reads TGTGCCAGCAGCAACCAGGGGGCCGCTGGAAACACCATATATTTT.

The rearrangement links TRBV18 to TRBJ2-4, with a possible D match to TRBD2 (6 bases). The V gene's germline CDR1 is KGHSH and CDR2 LQKENI. This CDR3 region has 16 residues. V was clipped by 1 base and J by 0 bases, with 10 bases between them. For the CDR3, the DNA is TGTGCCAGCTCACCACTGGAGGGTATAGCCAAAAACATTCAGTACTTC. Residues: CASSPLEGIAKNIQYF.

The rearrangement links TRBV5-4 to TRBJ2-1; the match to TRBD2 covers 16 bases. This CDR3 is 16 amino acids long. The germline gives CDR1 SGHNT, CDR2 YYREEE (reference sequence). Trimming at V came to 4 bases and at J to 9 bases, leaving 7 bases not matched to a gene. For the CDR3, the DNA is TGTGCCAGCAGCCACGGGACTAGCGGGGGGGCGGGTGAGCAGTTCTTC. Translated, it gives CASSHGTSGGAGEQFF.

A word on this clone: This same CDR3 is encoded by further DNA sequences in the sample. The gene calls are TRBV5-1 and TRBJ2-3; D may be TRBD2 (6 bases). Per germline, CDR1 SGHRS and CDR2 YFSETQ. This CDR3 is built from 13 residues. The V and J ends lost 3 bases and 3 bases respectively, with 8 bases between them. The DNA for the CDR3 is TGCGCCAGCAGCTCGGGGGATACAGATACGCAGTATTTT. This encodes CASSSGDTDTQYF.

This clone was detected only a few times. The chain uses TRBV7-9 and TRBJ2-5; D call uncertain. The CDR3 has 12 amino acids. The germline CDR1 and CDR2 sequences are SEHNR and FQNEAQ (reference sequence). V lost 1 base and J 5 bases, leaving 5 bases between the germline ends. The CDR3 reads CASSLVMETQYF. The CDR3, as DNA: TGTGCCAGCAGCTTAGTTATGGAGACCCAGTACTTC.

The chain couples TRBV7-9 to TRBJ1-1, with D maybe TRBD1 (6 bases). In germline, CDR1 is SEHNR, CDR2 FQNEAQ (reference sequence). This CDR3 has 15 residues. Trimming took off 5 bases at V and 2 bases at J, with 15 bases between the two ends. CDR3: CASSQMGAANTEAFF. CDR3 nucleotide sequence: TGTGCCAGCAGCCAGATGGGGGCGGCAAACACTGAAGCTTTCTTT.

The chain carries TRBV27 and TRBJ2-5; tentatively, D is TRBD1 (6 bases). The V gene's germline CDR1 is MNHEY and CDR2 SMNVEV (reference sequence). The CDR3 runs to 14 residues. Trimming removed 1 base at V and 5 bases at J, with 11 bases between. CDR3: CASSLWGPGETQYF. In DNA form, the CDR3 reads TGTGCCAGCAGTTTATGGGGGCCGGGGGAGACCCAGTACTTC.

The rearrangement joins TRBV5-1 to TRBJ1-2; 8 nucleotides agree with TRBD1. This CDR3 is 16 amino acids long. Trimming took 2 bases from V and 8 from J; bases not matched to a gene: 14. Germline lookup yields CDR1 SGHRS and CDR2 YFSETQ. CDR3 bases: TGCGCCAGCAGCTTTGGCGGGACAGGTGACTTTAAGGGCTACACCTTC. Translation: CASSFGGTGDFKGYTF.

The V call is TRBV7-2, the J call TRBJ1-1; D remains ambiguous. This CDR3 comprises 14 residues. V was shortened by 1 base and J by 1 base, with 7 bases between the two germline ends. Looked up from germline, CDR1 is SGHTA and CDR2 is FQGNSA. The CDR3: CASSLVEGNTEAFF. For the CDR3, the DNA is TGTGCCAGCAGCTTAGTAGAGGGGAACACTGAAGCTTTCTTT. The variable domain in full, completed from reference TRBV7-2 and TRBJ1-1, reads GAGVSQSPSNKVTEKGKDVELRCDPISGHTALYWYRQSLGQGLEFLIYFQGNSAPDKSGLPSDRFSAERTGGSVSTLTIQRTQQEDSAVYLCASSLVEGNTEAFFGQGTRLTVV.

The J gene is TRBJ2-3, the V gene TRBV19; possibly TRBD2 for D (5 bases). The CDR3 extends over 14 amino acids. Trimming removed 3 bases at V and 2 bases at J, with 9 bases between. CDR1 LNHDA and CDR2 SQIVND come from the germline V gene (reference sequence). CDR3 DNA: TGTGCCAGTAGTATGCTAGCCTCCACAGATACGCAGTATTTT. Its translation is CASSMLASTDTQYF.

This chain uses TRBV19 with TRBJ1-2; TRBD1 matches at 10 bases. Unmatched junction bases numbered 9, after V lost 7 bases and J lost 7 bases. From germline, CDR1 is LNHDA and CDR2 SQIVND (reference sequence). This CDR3 comprises 14 residues. CDR3 coding DNA: TGTGCCAGTACCGGCGACAGGGGGCTTGGTGGCTACACCTTC. It is translated as CASTGDRGLGGYTF.

The gene calls are TRBV5-5 and TRBJ1-5; D gene uncertain. Germline values: CDR1 SGHKS, CDR2 YYEKEE (reference sequence). The germline V and J ends were trimmed by 1 base and 2 bases, with 4 bases remaining between them. The CDR3 is made up of 13 amino acids. The CDR3 DNA sequence: TGTGCCAGCAGCTTGTCGGGCAATCAGCCCCAGCATTTT. Translation: CASSLSGNQPQHF.

This clone was seen a handful of times. The genes are TRBV7-2 and TRBJ1-4, with 8 bases matching TRBD1. Germline V CDR1 and CDR2: SGHTA, FQGNSA. The CDR3 consists of 15 residues. V dropped 5 bases and J dropped 8; count of bases not matched to a gene: 10. This CDR3 is CASSIVRGLGEKLFF. In nucleotides, the CDR3 is TGTGCCAGCAGCATCGTCAGGGGGCTCGGGGAAAAACTGTTTTTT.

The chain couples TRBV6-5 to TRBJ2-7; D possibly corresponds to TRBD1 (5 bases). The germline gives CDR1 MNHEY, CDR2 SVGAGI. The CDR3 has 15 residues. Trimming stripped 4 bases from V and 0 bases from J, with 13 bases between. CDR3 sequence reads: CASSSLGQSSYEQYF. In DNA form, the CDR3 reads TGTGCCAGCAGTTCCCTAGGACAAAGCTCCTACGAGCAGTACTTC.

The V call is TRBV19, the J call TRBJ2-7; D may be TRBD1 (6 bases). The germline V gene has CDR1 LNHDA and CDR2 SQIVND (reference sequence). CDR3 size: 13 residues. V dropped 9 bases and J dropped 2 bases, with 14 bases sitting between them. The CDR3 region is CARLRDTAYEQYF. The CDR3 DNA reads TGTGCCAGACTCCGGGACACGGCCTACGAGCAGTACTTC.

The chain carries TRBV5-4 and TRBJ2-2, with TRBD1 matching 7 bases. Losses at the gene ends were 3 bases for V and 2 bases for J; bases not matched to a gene: 4. CDR3 length equals 15 residues. Per the germline V gene, CDR1 is SGHNT and CDR2 is YYREEE (reference sequence). The CDR3 nucleotides are TGTGCCAGCAGCTCCGACAGGGCAAACACCGGGGAGCTGTTTTTT. Its translation is CASSSDRANTGELFF.

CDR3 loop: CATRTGGTDTQYF. The CDR3 DNA reads TGTGCCACCCGGACAGGGGGCACAGATACGCAGTATTTT. The chain uses TRBV5-4 and TRBJ2-3, with TRBD1 matching 9 bases. This CDR3 is 13 amino acids long. Germline V gives CDR1 SGHNT, CDR2 YYREEE (reference sequence). The V gene end was trimmed by 9 bases and the J gene end by 1 base; junction bases not matched to a gene: 3.

This clone has just a few counts. The chain employs TRBV25-1 and TRBJ2-5, with D uncertain. Trimming cost V 2 bases and J 2 bases, with 12 bases left between them. The CDR3 spans 15 residues. Looked up from germline, CDR1 is MGHDK and CDR2 is SYGVNS. CDR3 loop: CASSESLRVQETQYF. DNA for the CDR3: TGTGCCAGCAGTGAAAGCTTAAGAGTACAAGAGACCCAGTACTTC.